This is a list of T cell receptor beta chains from one sample in a study of cytomegalovirus exposure and HLA in healthy donors. Libraries were prepared by immunoSEQ multiplex PCR; TCRdb keeps only in-frame clonotypes and omits some of them. In the table there are 90,000 to 150,000 clones, roughly 60% of which are singletons. The material sequenced was PBMCs. All receptors derive from a man in his forties in good health and CMV-seropositive. Both conserved end residues are part of each CDR3. D genes are given only for firm matches. Expanded clones get a size class; other rows say once, few or many, or leave the size out.

j_gene: TRBJ2-1; v_gene: TRBV11-3; d_gene: TRBD2; abundance: .; CDR3nt: TGTGCCAGCAGCTTGGGGACTAGCGGAGGCTACAATGAGCAGTTCTTC; CDR3aa: CASSLGTSGGYNEQFF
j_gene: TRBJ1-6; v_gene: TRBV9; d_gene: TRBD1; abundance: once; CDR3nt: TGTGCCAGCAGCGTGGGGACAGGGTTTAATTCACCCCTCCACTTT; CDR3aa: CASSVGTGFNSPLHF
j_gene: TRBJ2-7; v_gene: TRBV5-1; d_gene: .; abundance: few; CDR3nt: TGCGCCAGCAGGGAGCAGGGCAGCTCCTACGAGCAGTACTTC; CDR3aa: CASREQGSSYEQYF
j_gene: TRBJ2-7; v_gene: TRBV7-3; d_gene: .; abundance: .; CDR3nt: TGTGCCAGCAGCTTAGGGGGTGGAGGCGGGGATTACGAGCAGTACTTC; CDR3aa: CASSLGGGGGDYEQYF
j_gene: TRBJ1-1; v_gene: TRBV5-6; d_gene: TRBD1; abundance: once; CDR3nt: TGTGCCAGCAGCCTAGGGTCGCAGGGGGACACTGAAGCTTTCTTT; CDR3aa: CASSLGSQGDTEAFF
j_gene: TRBJ2-7; v_gene: TRBV4-1; d_gene: TRBD2; abundance: .; CDR3nt: TGCGCCAGCAGATACGGACTAGCGGGGTCCTACGAGCAGTACTTC; CDR3aa: CASRYGLAGSYEQYF
j_gene: TRBJ2-3; v_gene: TRBV5-1; d_gene: .; abundance: .; CDR3nt: TGCGCCAGCAGCTGGAGACAGAGCACAGATACGCAGTATTTT; CDR3aa: CASSWRQSTDTQYF
j_gene: TRBJ1-5; v_gene: TRBV15; d_gene: TRBD1; abundance: .; CDR3nt: TGTGCCACCAGCAGCCAGACAGGGGGCAATCAGCCCCAGCATTTT; CDR3aa: CATSSQTGGNQPQHF
j_gene: TRBJ1-2; v_gene: TRBV6-5; d_gene: .; abundance: few; CDR3nt: TGTGCCAGCAGTTACTCGAGTAGGGGAAACTATGGCTACACCTTC; CDR3aa: CASSYSSRGNYGYTF
j_gene: TRBJ1-2; v_gene: TRBV7-8; d_gene: TRBD1; abundance: .; CDR3nt: TGTGCCAGCAGCTCAGCCAGGGGGCTCGGCTATGGCTACACCTTC; CDR3aa: CASSSARGLGYGYTF
j_gene: TRBJ2-7; v_gene: TRBV7-2; d_gene: TRBD1; abundance: .; CDR3nt: TGTGCCAGCAGCTGGGGGGGGACAGGGCTATACGAGCAGTACTTC; CDR3aa: CASSWGGTGLYEQYF
j_gene: TRBJ1-2; v_gene: TRBV13; d_gene: .; abundance: .; CDR3nt: TGTGCCAGCAGCCTCGGGCCTCAGGGAGGACACTATGGCTACACCTTC; CDR3aa: CASSLGPQGGHYGYTF
j_gene: TRBJ2-2; v_gene: TRBV2; d_gene: TRBD1; abundance: .; CDR3nt: TGTGCCAGCAGCTTTGGACAGGCCAACACCGGGGAGCTGTTTTTT; CDR3aa: CASSFGQANTGELFF
j_gene: TRBJ1-6; v_gene: TRBV6-5; d_gene: .; abundance: .; CDR3nt: TGTGCCAGCAGCCCAGCCTGGAAGGAGAATCCCCTCCACTTT; CDR3aa: CASSPAWKENPLHF
j_gene: TRBJ2-5; v_gene: TRBV7-9; d_gene: TRBD2; abundance: .; CDR3nt: TGTGCCAGCAGCTTCGGTTGGGGTAGCGGGGGAGTTTTAGAGACCCAGTACTTC; CDR3aa: CASSFGWGSGGVLETQYF
j_gene: TRBJ1-5; v_gene: TRBV10-1; d_gene: .; abundance: .; CDR3nt: TGCGCCAGGGGGCCGGTAGGGTGGGATAGCAATCAGCCCCAGCATTTT; CDR3aa: CARGPVGWDSNQPQHF
j_gene: TRBJ1-3; v_gene: TRBV27; d_gene: .; abundance: once; CDR3nt: TGTGCCAGCAGTCGAGTCGGGTCTGGAAACACCATATATTTT; CDR3aa: CASSRVGSGNTIYF
j_gene: TRBJ1-1; v_gene: TRBV30; d_gene: .; abundance: .; CDR3nt: TGTGCCTGGACGGAGAAGAACACTGAAGCTTTCTTT; CDR3aa: CAWTEKNTEAFF
j_gene: TRBJ1-5; v_gene: TRBV19; d_gene: .; abundance: few; CDR3nt: TGTGCCAGTAACCCGGAGGGACGCGGCAATCAGCCCCAGCATTTT; CDR3aa: CASNPEGRGNQPQHF
j_gene: TRBJ1-5; v_gene: TRBV7-9; d_gene: .; abundance: .; CDR3nt: TGTGCCAGCAGCTTAAGCGGGGGCCTCAATCAGCCCCAGCATTTT; CDR3aa: CASSLSGGLNQPQHF
j_gene: TRBJ1-5; v_gene: TRBV19; d_gene: .; abundance: .; CDR3nt: TGTGCCAGTAGTATAGGTCCGAATCAGCCCCAGCATTTT; CDR3aa: CASSIGPNQPQHF
j_gene: TRBJ2-3; v_gene: TRBV4-3; d_gene: TRBD2; abundance: .; CDR3nt: TGCGCCAGCAGCCAAGACCAGCGGGACCTCACAGATACGCAGTATTTT; CDR3aa: CASSQDQRDLTDTQYF
j_gene: TRBJ1-3; v_gene: TRBV30; d_gene: .; abundance: .; CDR3nt: TGTGCCTGCCCGGACAGAATTGGAAACACCATATATTTT; CDR3aa: CACPDRIGNTIYF
j_gene: TRBJ1-4; v_gene: TRBV4-1; d_gene: .; abundance: .; CDR3nt: TGCGCCAGCAGCCAGTATAGTTCGGGGGGCGGCTCAACTAATGAAAAACTGTTTTTT; CDR3aa: CASSQYSSGGGSTNEKLFF
j_gene: TRBJ1-4; v_gene: TRBV5-1; d_gene: .; abundance: .; CDR3nt: TGCGCCAGCAGCTTCCGGGACACGAAGAACCCTAATGAAAAACTGTTTTTT; CDR3aa: CASSFRDTKNPNEKLFF
j_gene: TRBJ2-1; v_gene: TRBV12-5; d_gene: TRBD2; abundance: .; CDR3nt: TGTGCTAGTGGTTTCGGACTAGCGGGGGGGAGCTCCTACAATGAGCAGTTCTTC; CDR3aa: CASGFGLAGGSSYNEQFF
j_gene: TRBJ1-1; v_gene: TRBV6-5; d_gene: .; abundance: few; CDR3nt: TGTGCCAGCAGTTACCGGGCAGGGATGAACACTGAAGCTTTCTTT; CDR3aa: CASSYRAGMNTEAFF
j_gene: TRBJ2-3; v_gene: TRBV4-1; d_gene: TRBD1; abundance: few; CDR3nt: TGCGCCAGCAGCCTCACCGGGACAGGGTGGGCAGATACGCAGTATTTT; CDR3aa: CASSLTGTGWADTQYF
j_gene: TRBJ2-2; v_gene: TRBV7-9; d_gene: .; abundance: once; CDR3nt: TGTGCCAGCAGCTCACCCGGGACACTCACCGGGGAGCTGTTTTTT; CDR3aa: CASSSPGTLTGELFF
j_gene: TRBJ2-3; v_gene: TRBV7-9; d_gene: TRBD2; abundance: .; CDR3nt: TGTGCCAGCAGCTACTCCGGGACTAGCGGTTATACGCAGTATTTT; CDR3aa: CASSYSGTSGYTQYF
j_gene: TRBJ2-5; v_gene: TRBV5-1; d_gene: .; abundance: .; CDR3nt: TGCGCCAGCCATAAGGGGCAGGGGAAAGAGACCCAGTACTTC; CDR3aa: CASHKGQGKETQYF
j_gene: TRBJ2-2; v_gene: TRBV5-6; d_gene: .; abundance: few; CDR3nt: TGTGCCAGCAGCCCGGAACAGGCGAACACCGGGGAGCTGTTTTTT; CDR3aa: CASSPEQANTGELFF
j_gene: TRBJ2-7; v_gene: TRBV5-4; d_gene: TRBD2; abundance: .; CDR3nt: TGTGCCAGCAGCCCGGGACTAGCCTACGAGCAGTACTTC; CDR3aa: CASSPGLAYEQYF
j_gene: TRBJ2-5; v_gene: TRBV11-2; d_gene: .; abundance: .; CDR3nt: TGTGCCAGCAGCTTAGATCTGGAGACCCAGTACTTC; CDR3aa: CASSLDLETQYF
j_gene: TRBJ2-2; v_gene: TRBV2; d_gene: .; abundance: .; CDR3nt: TGTGCCAGCAGTGAAGGATCAGGGTTGCCCGGGGAGCTGTTTTTT; CDR3aa: CASSEGSGLPGELFF
j_gene: TRBJ2-7; v_gene: TRBV10-3; d_gene: TRBD2; abundance: .; CDR3nt: TGTGCCATCAAGCGGGAGGGCTCCGAGCAGTACTTC; CDR3aa: CAIKREGSEQYF
j_gene: TRBJ1-4; v_gene: TRBV10-3; d_gene: .; abundance: .; CDR3nt: TGTGCCATCACGGGGGAAGAGGGTGAAAAACTGTTTTTT; CDR3aa: CAITGEEGEKLFF
j_gene: TRBJ1-3; v_gene: TRBV7-9; d_gene: TRBD1; abundance: .; CDR3nt: TGTGCCAGCAGCTTAACAGGGGGCCGCCTCCTTGGCACCATATATTTT; CDR3aa: CASSLTGGRLLGTIYF
j_gene: TRBJ2-2; v_gene: TRBV7-3; d_gene: TRBD1; abundance: .; CDR3nt: TGTGCCAGCAGCCTAGGACAGGGAAGCACCGGGGAGCTGTTTTTT; CDR3aa: CASSLGQGSTGELFF
j_gene: TRBJ2-7; v_gene: TRBV29-1; d_gene: .; abundance: .; CDR3nt: TGCAGCGTTGAGGAGGGTCTAGGGCTCTACGAGCAGTACTTC; CDR3aa: CSVEEGLGLYEQYF
j_gene: TRBJ2-5; v_gene: TRBV5-8; d_gene: .; abundance: .; CDR3nt: TGTGCCAGCAGCCCCCCGCGGGGCGGAGATGATAAAGAGACCCAGTACTTC; CDR3aa: CASSPPRGGDDKETQYF
j_gene: TRBJ2-1; v_gene: TRBV15; d_gene: TRBD1; abundance: .; CDR3nt: TGTGCCACCAGCAGTGAACAGGGGGCAACCTACAATGAGCAGTTCTTC; CDR3aa: CATSSEQGATYNEQFF
j_gene: TRBJ2-6; v_gene: TRBV7-3; d_gene: .; abundance: once; CDR3nt: TGTGCCAGCAGCTTAAGGCCAGCCAGGGTGCGAGGGGCCAACGTCCTGACTTTC; CDR3aa: CASSLRPARVRGANVLTF
j_gene: TRBJ2-2; v_gene: TRBV27; d_gene: .; abundance: .; CDR3nt: TGTGCCAGCAGCAAAACACTAAACACCGGGGAGCTGTTTTTT; CDR3aa: CASSKTLNTGELFF
j_gene: TRBJ2-5; v_gene: TRBV7-9; d_gene: .; abundance: .; CDR3nt: TGTGCCAGCAGCTTAGGGCAGGGTGAGACCCAGTACTTC; CDR3aa: CASSLGQGETQYF
j_gene: TRBJ2-7; v_gene: TRBV30; d_gene: TRBD1; abundance: few; CDR3nt: TGTGCCTGGAACTCAGGGGGCGTGTCCTACGAGCAGTACTTC; CDR3aa: CAWNSGGVSYEQYF
j_gene: TRBJ2-7; v_gene: TRBV19; d_gene: .; abundance: few; CDR3nt: TGTGCCAGTAGTATCGAGGCACAGGCGTACTACGAGCAGTACTTC; CDR3aa: CASSIEAQAYYEQYF
j_gene: TRBJ2-1; v_gene: TRBV2; d_gene: TRBD1; abundance: .; CDR3nt: TGTGCCAGCAGCAGGGACAGGGTAGAAGGCAATGAGCAGTTCTTC; CDR3aa: CASSRDRVEGNEQFF
j_gene: TRBJ2-2; v_gene: TRBV9; d_gene: TRBD2; abundance: .; CDR3nt: TGTGCCAGCAGCGTAGCTACTTTGGGGGGTGACCTGCCGGGAGGGAGCACCGGGGAGCTGTTTTTT; CDR3aa: CASSVATLGGDLPGGSTGELFF
j_gene: TRBJ2-5; v_gene: TRBV7-9; d_gene: .; abundance: .; CDR3nt: TGTGCCAGCCGCCAAGAGACCCAGTACTTC; CDR3aa: CASRQETQYF
j_gene: TRBJ2-1; v_gene: TRBV7-3; d_gene: .; abundance: .; CDR3nt: TGTGCCAGCAGCTCGTCCGGGGGAAATGAGCAGTTCTTC; CDR3aa: CASSSSGGNEQFF
j_gene: TRBJ1-1; v_gene: TRBV5-4; d_gene: .; abundance: .; CDR3nt: TGTGCCAGCGAGAACCCGGGAGGGACTGAAGCTTTCTTT; CDR3aa: CASENPGGTEAFF
j_gene: TRBJ2-1; v_gene: TRBV10-1; d_gene: TRBD1; abundance: .; CDR3nt: TGCGCCAGCAGTGAGGGGACAGGGTGGTACAATGAGCAGTTCTTC; CDR3aa: CASSEGTGWYNEQFF
j_gene: TRBJ2-4; v_gene: TRBV28; d_gene: .; abundance: .; CDR3nt: TGTGCCAGTAGCGTTCCCGGCATTCAGTACTTC; CDR3aa: CASSVPGIQYF